A single sample gave rise to the 20 T cell receptor beta chains below, sequenced in a study of T cell repertoires in cytomegalovirus infection. In TCRdb, the reads were re-called with MiXCR into one record per CDR3 protein. The data contain fewer than 550,000 distinct CDR3 sequences, approximately 11% of them seen just once; the ten biggest clones take up 10%. Sequencing input: PBMCs. All receptors derive from a human donor in good health (CMV status not recorded). Some clones in this sample may be carry-over from other donors' samples.

As for this clonotype: A junction boundary mismatches the germline segment, possibly from a read error. The chain uses TRBV11-2 and TRBJ2-3; D gene ambiguous. Per germline, CDR1 SGHAT and CDR2 FQNNGV. The CDR3 spans 16 residues. The CDR3 DNA is TGTGCCAGCAACTTAGGCGGCGGCCCTAGCACAGATACGCAGTATTTT. Translation: CASNLGGGPSTDTQYF. The whole variable domain, remainder taken from reference TRBV11-2 and TRBJ2-3, is EAGVAQSPRYKIIEKRQSVAFWCNPISGHATLYWYQQILGQGPKLLIQFQNNGVVDDSQLPKDRFSAERLKGVDSTLKIQPAKLEDSAVYLCASNLGGGPSTDTQYFGPGTRLTVL.

This clonotype was counted between two and nine times. V and J are TRBV7-9 and TRBJ1-4; TRBD1 might be the D (5 bases). The V gene lost 5 bases and the J gene lost 2 bases, with 6 bases spanning the gap. CDR1 is SEHNR, CDR2 FQNEAQ, per germline (reference sequence). The CDR3 is made up of 13 amino acids. DNA of the CDR3: TGTGCCAGCAGCCGGGGCACTAATGAAAAACTGTTTTTT. This encodes CASSRGTNEKLFF.

Ten or more counts support this clonotype. The CDR3 coding sequence is TGTGCCAGCGGTTGGACTGTTCGCTACACCGGGGAGCTGTTTTTT. It codes for CASGWTVRYTGELFF. The chain employs TRBV2 and TRBJ2-2; D is possibly TRBD2 (5 bases). V lost 8 bases, J lost 3 bases, and 16 bases lay in between. The germline V gene encodes CDR1 SNHLY and CDR2 FYNNEI. The CDR3 has 15 residues.

This clonotype was recorded at least ten times. This chain links TRBV3-1 with TRBJ2-2, with D tentatively TRBD1 (6 bases). The germline CDR1 and CDR2 sequences are LGHDT and YNNKEL (reference sequence). There are 16 residues in the CDR3. Trimming took off 1 base at V and 4 bases at J, with 13 bases between the two ends. The CDR3 protein is CASSQGWGQLTGELFF. The CDR3 DNA is TGTGCCAGCAGCCAAGGGTGGGGGCAGCTCACCGGGGAGCTGTTTTTT.

The sample holds many counts of this clonotype. The chain carries TRBV11-1 and TRBJ2-4; 14 nucleotides align to TRBD2. Germline V gene data show CDR1 as SGHAT and CDR2 as FQDESV (reference sequence). CDR3 size: 16 residues. Germline trimming cut 5 bases from V and 6 bases from J; bases unmatched to any gene: 6. Here the CDR3 reads CASSGPGTSGRNIQYF. The DNA of the CDR3 is TGTGCCAGCAGCGGTCCCGGGACTAGCGGGAGAAACATTCAGTACTTC.

This clonotype appeared a single time. The genes are TRBV19 and TRBJ2-1, with D perhaps matching TRBD1 (7 bases). Trimming took off 5 bases at V and 7 bases at J, with 18 bases between the two ends. Germline CDR1 and CDR2: LNHDA and SQIVND (reference sequence). There are 15 residues in the CDR3. The CDR3 nucleotides are TGTGCCAGTAGTTCGGCAGGGGGGACGGGGAATGAGCAGTTCTTC. Translation: CASSSAGGTGNEQFF.

In DNA form, the CDR3 reads TGCGCCAGTTTTGGGGGATCCGGGTATGGCTACACCTTC. Protein sequence: CASFGGSGYGYTF. The V call is TRBV5-1, the J call TRBJ1-2; possible D gene TRBD1, 5 bases. With 8 bases removed from V and 5 bases from J, the gap between germline ends came to 16 bases. Germline values: CDR1 SGHRS, CDR2 YFSETQ. CDR3 length: 13 residues. The full variable domain, with the rest looked up from reference TRBV5-1 and TRBJ1-2, is KAGVTQTPRYLIKTRGQQVTLSCSPISGHRSVSWYQQTPGQGLQFLFEYFSETQRNKGNFPGRFSGRQFSNSRSEMNVSTLELGDSALYLCASFGGSGYGYTFGSGTRLTVV.

On this clonotype itself: This may come from a read error, since a much larger clone is one base off. V usage is TRBV15 and J usage is TRBJ2-2, with D unclear. The CDR3 extends over 16 amino acids. Germline CDR1 and CDR2: LNHNV and YYDKDF (reference sequence). The CDR3 is CATGSPTFGNTGELFF. CDR3 bases: TGTGCCACCGGCAGTCCCACATTCGGCAACACCGGGGAGCTGTTTTTT.

This clonotype showed up many times. The rearrangement joins TRBV19 to TRBJ1-5; D gene unclear. CDR3 size: 13 residues. V lost 4 bases, J lost 8 bases, and 12 bases lay in between. Germline V gene data show CDR1 as LNHDA and CDR2 as SQIVND (reference sequence). The CDR3 sequence is CASSTTEVKPQHF. In DNA, the CDR3 is TGTGCCAGTAGTACCACTGAGGTGAAGCCCCAGCATTTT. Drawing the rest from reference TRBV19 and TRBJ1-5, the complete variable domain is DGGITQSPKYLFRKEGQNVTLSCEQNLNHDAMYWYRQDPGQGLRLIYYSQIVNDFQKGDIAEGYSVSREKKESFPLTVTSAQKNPTAFYLCASSTTEVKPQHFGDGTRLSIL.

As to this clonotype: A much larger clone is a single base away; this may be a read error. The chain is built from TRBV20-1 and TRBJ2-7, with 10 bases that match TRBD2. This CDR3 has 14 amino acids. Trimming took 3 bases from V and 3 from J; bases not matched to a gene: 5. The germline V gene encodes CDR1 DFQATT and CDR2 SNEGSKA (reference sequence). CDR3 residues: CSASVPSGSYEQYF. As DNA, the CDR3 is TGCAGTGCTAGCGTACCTAGCGGGAGCTACGAGCAGTACTTC.

This clonotype was detected many times. The rearrangement links TRBV4-1 to TRBJ1-1; D may be TRBD1 (5 bases). Trimming removed 4 bases from V and 1 base from J, with 13 bases in between. Per germline, CDR1 MGHRA and CDR2 YSYEKL. This CDR3 has 15 residues. The CDR3 reads CASSRYRDQNTEAFF. Here the CDR3 DNA reads TGCGCCAGCAGCCGATACCGGGACCAGAACACTGAAGCTTTCTTT.

This clonotype occurred many times. This chain uses TRBV7-2 with TRBJ2-3; 9 positions agree with TRBD2. V was pared by 6 bases and J by 4 bases, with 8 bases of the junction left unmatched. The CDR3 length is 15 residues. Per germline, CDR1 SGHTA and CDR2 FQGNSA. As DNA, the CDR3 is TGTGCCAGCAGGCCGGGAGCGGGGGGCGCAGATACGCAGTATTTT. It translates to CASRPGAGGADTQYF.

The table lists this clonotype with many counts. The chain is built from TRBV6-5 and TRBJ2-7; 7 bases are a match to TRBD1. Germline CDR1 reads MNHEY; CDR2 reads SVGAGI. The CDR3 length is 14 residues. The V and J ends lost 0 bases and 7 bases, in that order; junction bases with no gene match: 6. The CDR3 region is CASSYSEGAGEQYF. The CDR3 bases are TGTGCCAGCAGTTACTCCGAGGGGGCCGGGGAGCAGTACTTC.

The chain couples TRBV28 to TRBJ2-3; the D is unclear. The germline gives CDR1 MDHEN, CDR2 SYDVKM. This CDR3 has 15 amino acids. Trimming removed 4 bases at V and 1 base at J, with 12 bases between. The CDR3 DNA follows: TGTGCCAGCAGTTCCGCACGTGGGGGCACAGATACGCAGTATTTT. Protein product: CASSSARGGTDTQYF.

This clonotype was observed at least ten times. The rearrangement joins TRBV5-1 to TRBJ1-6; 11 nucleotides align to TRBD1. Losses at the gene ends were 0 bases for V and 9 bases for J; bases not matched to a gene: 5. CDR1 and CDR2 from the germline V gene are SGHRS and YFSETQ. The CDR3 has 16 residues. The CDR3 sequence is CASSLEWDRGVSPLHF. The CDR3 region has the DNA TGCGCCAGCAGCTTGGAATGGGACAGGGGGGTTTCACCCCTCCACTTT.

This clonotype was detected only a few times. This chain connects TRBV7-6 to TRBJ2-7; TRBD2 matches 7 bases. Germline lookup yields CDR1 SGHVS and CDR2 FNYEAQ. The CDR3 length is 12 residues. Trimming cost V 11 bases and J 4 bases; bases outside gene matches: 8. CDR3 protein: CAPSEGGYEQYF. The CDR3 DNA reads TGTGCCCCCTCGGAGGGAGGGTACGAGCAGTACTTC. Together with reference TRBV7-6 and TRBJ2-7, the CDR3 gives the full variable domain: GAGVSQSPRYKVTKRGQDVALRCDPISGHVSLYWYRQALGQGPEFLTYFNYEAQQDKSGLPNDRFSAERPEGSISTLTIQRTEQRDSAMYRCAPSEGGYEQYFGPGTRLTVT.

J is TRBJ1-5 and V is TRBV2; D unresolved. This CDR3 has 14 amino acids. V gave up 1 base and J gave up 0 bases, with 4 bases separating them. The V gene's germline CDR1 is SNHLY and CDR2 FYNNEI. The CDR3 is CASSEGYSNQPQHF. The DNA of the CDR3 is TGTGCCAGCAGTGAAGGTTATAGCAATCAGCCCCAGCATTTT.

This clonotype was found many times. This chain uses TRBV19 with TRBJ1-2; no clear D. Trimming pared 3 bases from V and 2 bases from J, leaving 7 bases between. The CDR3 runs to 13 residues. The germline CDR1 and CDR2 sequences are LNHDA and SQIVND (reference sequence). CDR3 DNA: TGTGCCAGTAGTATCGCGGGGAACTATGGCTACACCTTC. It yields the protein CASSIAGNYGYTF.

This clonotype was counted at least ten times. CDR3 protein: CASSLYGQLYEQYF. The CDR3, as DNA: TGTGCCAGCAGTTTATACGGCCAACTCTACGAGCAGTACTTC. V usage is TRBV27 and J usage is TRBJ2-7; D call uncertain. The germline CDR1 and CDR2 sequences are MNHEY and SMNVEV (reference sequence). V was clipped by 1 base and J by 3 bases, with 10 bases between them. This CDR3 has 14 amino acids.

Only a few counts were recorded for this clonotype. The V gene is TRBV29-1, the J gene TRBJ2-7, with TRBD2 matching 7 bases. The CDR3 has 13 residues. V lost 8 bases, J lost 0 bases, and 7 bases stayed unmatched. Germline V CDR1 and CDR2: SQVTM, ANQGSEA. The DNA of the CDR3 is TGCAGCATCCTAGCGGCCAGCTCCTACGAGCAGTACTTC. This encodes CSILAASSYEQYF.